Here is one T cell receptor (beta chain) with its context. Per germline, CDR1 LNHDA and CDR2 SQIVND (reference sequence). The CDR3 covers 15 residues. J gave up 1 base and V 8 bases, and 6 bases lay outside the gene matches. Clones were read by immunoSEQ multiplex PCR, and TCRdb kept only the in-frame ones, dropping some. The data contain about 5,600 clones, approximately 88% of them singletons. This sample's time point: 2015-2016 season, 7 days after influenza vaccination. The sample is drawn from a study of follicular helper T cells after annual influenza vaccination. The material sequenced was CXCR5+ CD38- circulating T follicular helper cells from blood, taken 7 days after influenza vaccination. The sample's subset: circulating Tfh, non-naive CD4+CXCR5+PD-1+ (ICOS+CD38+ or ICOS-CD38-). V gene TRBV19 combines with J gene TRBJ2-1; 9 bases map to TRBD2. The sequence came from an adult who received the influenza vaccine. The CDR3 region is CASHTSGLSYNEQFF. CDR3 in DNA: TGTGCCAGTCACACTAGCGGGCTATCCTACAATGAGCAGTTCTTC. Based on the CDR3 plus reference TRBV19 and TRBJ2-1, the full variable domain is DGGITQSPKYLFRKEGQNVTLSCEQNLNHDAMYWYRQDPGQGLRLIYYSQIVNDFQKGDIAEGYSVSREKKESFPLTVTSAQKNPTAFYLCASHTSGLSYNEQFFGPGTRLTVL.